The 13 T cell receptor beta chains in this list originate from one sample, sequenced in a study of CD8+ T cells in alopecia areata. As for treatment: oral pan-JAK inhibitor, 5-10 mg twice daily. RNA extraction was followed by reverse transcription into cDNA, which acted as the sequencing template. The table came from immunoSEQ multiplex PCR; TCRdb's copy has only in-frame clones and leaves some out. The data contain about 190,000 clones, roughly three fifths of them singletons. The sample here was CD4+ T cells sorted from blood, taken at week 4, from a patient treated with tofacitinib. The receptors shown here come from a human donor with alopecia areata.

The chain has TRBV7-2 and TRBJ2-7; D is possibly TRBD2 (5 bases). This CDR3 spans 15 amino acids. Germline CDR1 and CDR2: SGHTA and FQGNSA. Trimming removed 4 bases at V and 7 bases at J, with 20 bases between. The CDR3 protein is CASSYGSGTLVEQYF. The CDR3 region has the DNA TGTGCCAGCAGCTACGGGTCGGGAACTTTAGTAGAGCAGTACTTC.

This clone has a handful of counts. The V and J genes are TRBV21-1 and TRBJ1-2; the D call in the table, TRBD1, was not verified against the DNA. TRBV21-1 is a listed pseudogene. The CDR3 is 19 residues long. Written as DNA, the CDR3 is TGTGCCAGCAGCAAAAGCCGTGACAGGGCGAGTCATTCTCTCTATGGCTACACCTTC. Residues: CASSKSRDRASHSLYGYTF.

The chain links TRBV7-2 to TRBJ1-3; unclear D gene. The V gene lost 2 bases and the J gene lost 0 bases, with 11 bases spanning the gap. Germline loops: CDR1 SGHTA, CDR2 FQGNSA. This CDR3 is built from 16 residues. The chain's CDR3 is CASSLLGVTSGNTIYF. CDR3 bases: TGTGCCAGCAGCTTACTTGGGGTGACCTCTGGAAACACCATATATTTT.

CDR3 region: CASSQEARYEQYF. CDR3 bases: TGCGCCAGCAGCCAAGAGGCCCGCTACGAGCAGTACTTC. The V gene is TRBV4-1, the J gene TRBJ2-7; D is unresolved. Trimming took off 0 bases at V and 3 bases at J, with 6 bases between the two ends. This CDR3 is built from 13 residues. Germline CDR1 is MGHRA and CDR2 is YSYEKL.

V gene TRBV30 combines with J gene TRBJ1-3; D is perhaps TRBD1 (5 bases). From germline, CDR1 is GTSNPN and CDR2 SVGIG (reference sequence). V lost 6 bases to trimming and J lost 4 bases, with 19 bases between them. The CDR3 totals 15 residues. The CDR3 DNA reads TGTGCCTGTTCTGGGGGGGGTTTTTCGGGAAACACCATATATTTT. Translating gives CACSGGGFSGNTIYF.

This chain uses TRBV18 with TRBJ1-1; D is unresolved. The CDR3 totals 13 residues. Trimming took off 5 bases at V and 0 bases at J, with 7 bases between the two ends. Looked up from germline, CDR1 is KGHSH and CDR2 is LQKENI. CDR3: CASSFGMNTEAFF. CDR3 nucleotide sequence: TGTGCCAGCTCATTTGGTATGAACACTGAAGCTTTCTTT.

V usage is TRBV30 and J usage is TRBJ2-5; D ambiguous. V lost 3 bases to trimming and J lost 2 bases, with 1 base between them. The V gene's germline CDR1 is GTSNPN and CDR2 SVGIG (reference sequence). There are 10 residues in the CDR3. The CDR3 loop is CAWRQETQYF. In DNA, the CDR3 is TGTGCCTGGAGACAAGAGACCCAGTACTTC.

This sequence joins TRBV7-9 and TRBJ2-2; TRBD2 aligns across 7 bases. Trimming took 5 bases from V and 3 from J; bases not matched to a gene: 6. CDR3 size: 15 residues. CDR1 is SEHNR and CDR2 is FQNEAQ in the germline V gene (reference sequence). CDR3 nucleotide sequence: TGTGCCAGCAGCCGCGGGAGCGGCGACACCGGGGAGCTGTTTTTT. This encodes CASSRGSGDTGELFF.

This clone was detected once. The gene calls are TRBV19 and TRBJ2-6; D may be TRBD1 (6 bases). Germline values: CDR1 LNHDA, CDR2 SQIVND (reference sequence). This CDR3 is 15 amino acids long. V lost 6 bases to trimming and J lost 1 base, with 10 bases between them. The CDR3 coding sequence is TGTGCCAGTAGCCCTACAGGGTCTGGGGCCAACGTCCTGACTTTC. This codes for CASSPTGSGANVLTF.

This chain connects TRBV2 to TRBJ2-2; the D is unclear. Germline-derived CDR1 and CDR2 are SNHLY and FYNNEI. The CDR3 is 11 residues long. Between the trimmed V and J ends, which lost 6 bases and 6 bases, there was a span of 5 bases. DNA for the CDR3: TGTGCCAGCAGAAGCTCCGGGGAGCTGTTTTTT. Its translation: CASRSSGELFF.

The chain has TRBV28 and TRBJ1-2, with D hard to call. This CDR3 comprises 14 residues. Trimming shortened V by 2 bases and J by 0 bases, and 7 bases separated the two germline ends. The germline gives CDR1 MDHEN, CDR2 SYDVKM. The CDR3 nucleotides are TGTGCCAGCAGTTTAGACGGAACTAACTATGGCTACACCTTC. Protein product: CASSLDGTNYGYTF.

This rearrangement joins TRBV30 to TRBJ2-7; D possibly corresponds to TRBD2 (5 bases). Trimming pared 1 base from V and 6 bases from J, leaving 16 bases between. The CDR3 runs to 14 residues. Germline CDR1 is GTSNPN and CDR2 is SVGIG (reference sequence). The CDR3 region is CAWSGRMDFGEQYF. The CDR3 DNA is TGTGCCTGGAGTGGACGTATGGACTTTGGCGAGCAGTACTTC.

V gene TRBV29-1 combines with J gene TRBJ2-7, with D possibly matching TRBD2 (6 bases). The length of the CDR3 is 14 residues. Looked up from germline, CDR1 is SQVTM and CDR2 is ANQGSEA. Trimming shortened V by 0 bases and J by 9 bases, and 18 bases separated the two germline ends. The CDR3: CSVEEKGGTGPQYF. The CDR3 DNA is TGCAGCGTTGAAGAAAAGGGAGGAACGGGGCCGCAGTACTTC.